This T cell receptor (beta chain) came from a study of post-analysis software for immune sequencing data. Unique molecular identifiers were carried by the TCR beta cDNA libraries. A population of about 1 to 11 million T cells gave rise to roughly 0.5 million cDNA molecules. One entry per CDR3 protein results from TCRdb running MiXCR on the PCR reads. The table includes some 700,000 distinct CDR3 sequences, roughly three fifths detected once. Worth noting for this clonotype: Its specificity is not known.

V was trimmed by 1 base and J by 1 base, leaving 4 bases between them. Germline V gene sequence: CDR1 SSHAT, CDR2 FNYEAQ (reference sequence). This CDR3 region has 13 residues. Study-wide results and caveats: Patients used a few TRBV segments, including TRBV5-6, TRBV5-1 and TRBV20-1, more often than controls. The F measure placed samples prepared in the same batch into strongly shared clusters. Patients with multiple sclerosis recorded significantly lower normalized Chao1 diversity than controls, the study found.

The chain is built from TRBV7-7 and TRBJ1-1; D remains ambiguous. Input material: blood. The receptor's source is a girl aged 2-10 years with multiple sclerosis. The CDR3 spells CASSLEKNTEAFF. CDR3 DNA sequence: TGTGCCAGCAGCTTAGAAAAGAACACTGAAGCTTTCTTT. The full variable domain, with the rest looked up from reference TRBV7-7 and TRBJ1-1, is GAGVSQSPRYKVTKRGQDVTLRCDPISSHATLYWYQQALGQGPEFLTYFNYEAQPDKSGLPSDRFSAERPEGSISTLTIQRTEQRDSAMYRCASSLEKNTEAFFGQGTRLTVV.